The rows below give T cell receptor beta chains drawn from one sample of a study of T cells in localized non-small cell lung cancer. Sequencing used immunoSEQ multiplex PCR; TCRdb keeps in-frame clones, though not all of them. The sample gives around 24,000 clones, about 86% of which show up once; about 4.8% is in the top ten. The input for sequencing was PBMCs, taken before any cancer treatment. The receptor set was obtained from a man aged 35 to 69 with stage II lung adenocarcinoma. CDR3s include the opening cysteine and the closing phenylalanine or tryptophan. D genes are given only for firm matches. A row's size may be missing; if present it is once, few, many or a size class.

j_call: TRBJ2-3
clone_size: .
cdr3_length: 17
v_call: TRBV11-2
d_call: TRBD2
cdr3_nt: TGTGCCAGCAGCTTAGAAGGGACTAGCGGTTACACAGATACGCAGTATTTT
cdr3_aa: CASSLEGTSGYTDTQYF

j_call: TRBJ1-1
clone_size: .
cdr3_length: 15
v_call: TRBV6-1
d_call: .
cdr3_nt: TGTGCCAGCAGGGATCTCGCGGCAGGGGACACTGAAGCTTTCTTT
cdr3_aa: CASRDLAAGDTEAFF

j_call: TRBJ1-6
clone_size: few
cdr3_length: 13
v_call: TRBV10-3
d_call: .
cdr3_nt: TGTGCCATCAGTCCCTCTTCCTATTCACCCCTCCACTTT
cdr3_aa: CAISPSSYSPLHF

j_call: TRBJ1-1
clone_size: .
cdr3_length: 13
v_call: TRBV10-2
d_call: .
cdr3_nt: TGCGCCAGCAGTGGACAGGCGAACACTGAAGCTTTCTTT
cdr3_aa: CASSGQANTEAFF

j_call: TRBJ2-3
clone_size: .
cdr3_length: 13
v_call: TRBV27
d_call: .
cdr3_nt: TGTGCCAGCAGTTTAGCAACCACAGATACGCAGTATTTT
cdr3_aa: CASSLATTDTQYF

j_call: TRBJ2-7
clone_size: .
cdr3_length: 14
v_call: TRBV2
d_call: .
cdr3_nt: TGTGCCAGCAGATTCTTTCGACAGGACTACGAGCAGTACTTC
cdr3_aa: CASRFFRQDYEQYF

j_call: TRBJ2-7
clone_size: .
cdr3_length: 15
v_call: TRBV6-1
d_call: TRBD1
cdr3_nt: TGTGCCAGCAAGACGACAGGGAAGCAACCCTACGAGCAGTACTTC
cdr3_aa: CASKTTGKQPYEQYF

j_call: TRBJ1-5
clone_size: .
cdr3_length: 15
v_call: TRBV19
d_call: .
cdr3_nt: TGTGCCAGTAGTAAAGAGGGTTGGCCGGATCAGCCCCAGCATTTT
cdr3_aa: CASSKEGWPDQPQHF

j_call: TRBJ1-5
clone_size: .
cdr3_length: 13
v_call: TRBV6-1
d_call: .
cdr3_nt: TGTGCCAGCAGTGGGGTCGGAGATCAGCCCCAGCATTTT
cdr3_aa: CASSGVGDQPQHF

j_call: TRBJ2-2
clone_size: once
cdr3_length: 13
v_call: TRBV19
d_call: .
cdr3_nt: TGTGCCAGTAGTGTAACAGGATCCGGGGAGCTGTTTTTT
cdr3_aa: CASSVTGSGELFF

j_call: TRBJ1-2
clone_size: .
cdr3_length: 12
v_call: TRBV10-3
d_call: .
cdr3_nt: TGTGCCACCGCCGAGGCTAACTATGGCTACACCTTC
cdr3_aa: CATAEANYGYTF

j_call: TRBJ2-5
clone_size: .
cdr3_length: 13
v_call: TRBV9
d_call: .
cdr3_nt: TGTGCCAGCAGCGTAACTTTGGGGGAGACCCAGTACTTC
cdr3_aa: CASSVTLGETQYF

j_call: TRBJ1-2
clone_size: .
cdr3_length: 16
v_call: TRBV19
d_call: .
cdr3_nt: TGTGCCAGTAGTATTGCGCATGCGGGGCAGGACTATGGCTACACCTTC
cdr3_aa: CASSIAHAGQDYGYTF

j_call: TRBJ2-1
clone_size: .
cdr3_length: 14
v_call: TRBV7-3
d_call: TRBD2
cdr3_nt: TGTGCCAGCAGCTTTAGCGGGTCTTACAATGAGCAGTTCTTC
cdr3_aa: CASSFSGSYNEQFF

j_call: TRBJ1-1
clone_size: .
cdr3_length: 15
v_call: TRBV5-1
d_call: .
cdr3_nt: TGCGCCAGCAGCTTTGGGCGGCAGATGAACACTGAAGCTTTCTTT
cdr3_aa: CASSFGRQMNTEAFF

j_call: TRBJ2-4
clone_size: .
cdr3_length: 15
v_call: TRBV11-2
d_call: .
cdr3_nt: TGTGCCAGCAGCTTAAACTGGGGAAGGGAGAACATTCAGTACTTC
cdr3_aa: CASSLNWGRENIQYF

j_call: TRBJ1-5
clone_size: .
cdr3_length: 14
v_call: TRBV6-5
d_call: TRBD1
cdr3_nt: TGTGCCAGCCGGGACAGGGGGCTATATCAGCCCCAGCATTTT
cdr3_aa: CASRDRGLYQPQHF

j_call: TRBJ2-7
clone_size: .
cdr3_length: 11
v_call: TRBV20-1
d_call: .
cdr3_nt: TGCAGTGCTAGCGACGAGAGCGAGCAGTACTTC
cdr3_aa: CSASDESEQYF

j_call: TRBJ1-1
clone_size: .
cdr3_length: 13
v_call: TRBV25-1
d_call: .
cdr3_nt: TGTGCCTCAATGGGGCAGGGAGGTACTGAAGCTTTCTTT
cdr3_aa: CASMGQGGTEAFF

j_call: TRBJ2-1
clone_size: .
cdr3_length: 15
v_call: TRBV11-1
d_call: TRBD1
cdr3_nt: TGTGCCAGCAGCGCCCGGGACAGAATCTACAATGAGCAGTTCTTC
cdr3_aa: CASSARDRIYNEQFF

j_call: TRBJ2-3
clone_size: .
cdr3_length: 15
v_call: TRBV2
d_call: TRBD1
cdr3_nt: TGTGCCAGCAGCGGACAGGGGAGAGGCACAGATACGCAGTATTTT
cdr3_aa: CASSGQGRGTDTQYF

j_call: TRBJ1-1
clone_size: .
cdr3_length: 12
v_call: TRBV30
d_call: .
cdr3_nt: TGTGCCTGGAGCCCCCACCGGGCGGAAGCTTTCTTT
cdr3_aa: CAWSPHRAEAFF

j_call: TRBJ2-5
clone_size: once
cdr3_length: 13
v_call: TRBV27
d_call: .
cdr3_nt: TGTGCCAGCAGCGACGACAGCCAAGAGACCCAGTACTTC
cdr3_aa: CASSDDSQETQYF

j_call: TRBJ2-2
clone_size: .
cdr3_length: 16
v_call: TRBV11-3
d_call: TRBD2
cdr3_nt: TGTGCCAGCAGCTCCATCGGGACTAGCGTTATCGGGGAGCTGTTTTTT
cdr3_aa: CASSSIGTSVIGELFF

j_call: TRBJ1-1
clone_size: .
cdr3_length: 12
v_call: TRBV6-5
d_call: .
cdr3_nt: TGTGCCAGCAGTTCCCTGGGAACTGAAGCTTTCTTT
cdr3_aa: CASSSLGTEAFF

j_call: TRBJ2-4
clone_size: .
cdr3_length: 17
v_call: TRBV7-9
d_call: .
cdr3_nt: TGTGCCAGCAGCTTAGCGCTGGCAGCAGGAGCCAAAAACATTCAGTACTTC
cdr3_aa: CASSLALAAGAKNIQYF

j_call: TRBJ2-7
clone_size: .
cdr3_length: 15
v_call: TRBV6-5
d_call: .
cdr3_nt: TGTGCCAGCAGTTTTTCCCAGGGGTCCCCCTACGAGCAGTACTTC
cdr3_aa: CASSFSQGSPYEQYF

j_call: TRBJ2-3
clone_size: .
cdr3_length: 12
v_call: TRBV28
d_call: .
cdr3_nt: TGTGCCAGCGGCAGAAACACAGATACGCAGTATTTT
cdr3_aa: CASGRNTDTQYF

j_call: TRBJ2-1
clone_size: .
cdr3_length: 13
v_call: TRBV6-6
d_call: .
cdr3_nt: TGTGCCAGCCTTCGGGAGTTAGGAAATGAGCAGTTCTTC
cdr3_aa: CASLRELGNEQFF

j_call: TRBJ2-5
clone_size: .
cdr3_length: 13
v_call: TRBV2
d_call: .
cdr3_nt: TGTGCCAGCACAGGGACAATCGGGGAGACCCAGTACTTC
cdr3_aa: CASTGTIGETQYF

j_call: TRBJ2-2
clone_size: .
cdr3_length: 16
v_call: TRBV5-1
d_call: .
cdr3_nt: TGCGCCAGCAGCTCAAACAGCCCTTCGAACACCGGGGAGCTGTTTTTT
cdr3_aa: CASSSNSPSNTGELFF

j_call: TRBJ2-7
clone_size: .
cdr3_length: 12
v_call: TRBV12-5
d_call: .
cdr3_nt: TGTGCTAGTGGTTTAATGGGTGACGAGCAGTACTTC
cdr3_aa: CASGLMGDEQYF

j_call: TRBJ2-7
clone_size: .
cdr3_length: 9
v_call: TRBV10-1
d_call: .
cdr3_nt: TGCGCCAGGGGTAGCGAGCAGTACTTC
cdr3_aa: CARGSEQYF

j_call: TRBJ2-1
clone_size: .
cdr3_length: 10
v_call: TRBV28
d_call: .
cdr3_nt: TGTGCCAGCTCCCGGAATGAGCAGTTCTTC
cdr3_aa: CASSRNEQFF

j_call: TRBJ1-1
clone_size: .
cdr3_length: 15
v_call: TRBV18
d_call: TRBD1
cdr3_nt: TGTGCCAGCTCACCAAGGGGACAGGATTTTACGAAGGCTTTCTTT
cdr3_aa: CASSPRGQDFTKAFF